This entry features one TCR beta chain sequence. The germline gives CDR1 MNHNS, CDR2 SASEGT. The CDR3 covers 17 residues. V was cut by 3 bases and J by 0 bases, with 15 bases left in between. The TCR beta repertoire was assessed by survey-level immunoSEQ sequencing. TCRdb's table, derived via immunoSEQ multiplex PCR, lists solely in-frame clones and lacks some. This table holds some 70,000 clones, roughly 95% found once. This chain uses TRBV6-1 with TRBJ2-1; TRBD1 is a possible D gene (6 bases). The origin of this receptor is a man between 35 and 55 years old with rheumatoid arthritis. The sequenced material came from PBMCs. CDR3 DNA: TGTGCCAGCAGTGAGTTCGGGACATTCAGCTCCTACAATGAGCAGTTCTTC. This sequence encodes CASSEFGTFSSYNEQFF.